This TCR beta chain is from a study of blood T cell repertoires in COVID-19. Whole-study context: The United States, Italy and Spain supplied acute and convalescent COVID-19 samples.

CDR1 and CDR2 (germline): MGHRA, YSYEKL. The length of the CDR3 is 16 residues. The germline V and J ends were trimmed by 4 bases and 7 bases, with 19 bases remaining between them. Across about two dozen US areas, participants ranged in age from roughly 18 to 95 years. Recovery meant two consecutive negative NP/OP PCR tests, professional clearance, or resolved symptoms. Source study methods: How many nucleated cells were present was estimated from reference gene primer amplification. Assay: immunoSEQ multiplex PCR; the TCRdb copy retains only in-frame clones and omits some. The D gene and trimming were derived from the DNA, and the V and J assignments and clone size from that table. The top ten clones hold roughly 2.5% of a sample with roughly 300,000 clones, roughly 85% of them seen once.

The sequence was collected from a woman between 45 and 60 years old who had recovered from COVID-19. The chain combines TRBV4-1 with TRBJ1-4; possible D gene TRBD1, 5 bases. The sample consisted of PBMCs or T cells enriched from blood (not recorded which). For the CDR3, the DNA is TGCGCCAGCAGCCGAAGATGGGAGGGGCTGGGTGAAAAACTGTTTTTT. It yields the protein CASSRRWEGLGEKLFF.